Below are 32 T cell receptor beta chains sequenced from a single sample in a study of CD8+ T cells in alopecia areata listed by TCRdb under 2018. Libraries were constructed by the immunoSEQ multiplex PCR assay. RNA was extracted from all samples and reverse transcribed into cDNA, which served as template for TCR sequencing. In its TCRdb copy, this immuneACCESS table keeps in-frame sequences only and misses some clones. Where compared with another copy, unresolved V genes explain less than half of these, and the others have no known cause. The sample table contains a few hundred thousand clones; only one count was recorded for around two fifths of them. The biggest ten clones account for about 0.48% of the sample. Explained via the paper, the treatment or condition label denotes: oral pan-JAK inhibitor, 5-10 mg twice daily. Source: CD4+ T cells sorted from blood, taken between weeks 30 and 35, from a patient treated with tofacitinib. All receptors derive from a human donor with alopecia areata.

The chain recombines TRBV27 with TRBJ1-1; D may be TRBD1 (6 bases). This CDR3 has 13 amino acids. Germline CDR1 and CDR2: MNHEY and SMNVEV (reference sequence). With 5 bases removed from V and 5 bases from J, the gap between germline ends came to 12 bases. The CDR3 DNA reads TGTGCCAGCAGTCTCGTACAGGGTACTGAAGCTTTCTTT. As protein: CASSLVQGTEAFF.

This clone was counted between two and nine times. The V call is TRBV6-5, the J call TRBJ2-7, with 7 nucleotides matching TRBD1. CDR3 length: 14 residues. The V gene end was trimmed by 6 bases and the J gene end by 1 base; junction bases not matched to a gene: 6. Germline V CDR1 and CDR2: MNHEY, SVGAGI. The CDR3 loop is CASRPGQLSYEQYF. CDR3 nucleotides: TGTGCCAGCAGGCCGGGACAGCTTTCCTACGAGCAGTACTTC.

This clone was seen a few times. The CDR3 region is CAWRTAGAGNTIYF. CDR3 bases: TGTGCCTGGAGAACAGCGGGGGCGGGAAACACCATATATTTT. The chain uses TRBV30 and TRBJ1-3; the D gene is possibly TRBD1 (6 bases). Germline V gene sequence: CDR1 GTSNPN, CDR2 SVGIG (reference sequence). This CDR3 contains 14 residues. Trimming shortened V by 3 bases and J by 4 bases, and 13 bases separated the two germline ends.

V and J are TRBV25-1 and TRBJ2-2; tentatively, D is TRBD2 (6 bases). Germline V gene sequence: CDR1 MGHDK, CDR2 SYGVNS. The V gene lost 5 bases and the J gene lost 3 bases, with 10 bases spanning the gap. CDR3 length: 14 residues. The CDR3 protein is CASSTGVYTGELFF. Here the CDR3 DNA reads TGTGCCAGCAGTACGGGAGTGTACACCGGGGAGCTGTTTTTT.

In this sample, this clone turned up a few times. CDR3 loop: CASRGQASSGANVLTF. The CDR3 DNA reads as TGCGCCAGCAGAGGACAGGCGAGCTCTGGGGCCAACGTCCTGACTTTC. This rearrangement joins TRBV10-2 to TRBJ2-6; the match to TRBD1 covers 7 bases. This CDR3 region has 16 residues. Trimming at V came to 6 bases and at J to 0 bases, leaving 5 bases not matched to a gene. The germline CDR1 and CDR2 sequences are WSHSY and SAAADI.

A few counts support this clone. This chain joins TRBV30 and TRBJ2-3; 11 bases match TRBD2. Germline loops: CDR1 GTSNPN, CDR2 SVGIG (reference sequence). V gave up 2 bases and J gave up 6 bases; unmatched junction bases: 7. This CDR3 spans 15 amino acids. CDR3 nucleotides: TGTGCCTGGAGTAATTTAGCGGGAGGGGACGATACGCAGTATTTT. This codes for CAWSNLAGGDDTQYF. Combining the CDR3 with reference TRBV30 and TRBJ2-3 gives the whole variable domain SQTIHQWPATLVQPVGSPLSLECTVEGTSNPNLYWYRQAAGRGLQLLFYSVGIGQISSEVPQNLSASRPQDRQFILSSKKLLLSDSGFYLCAWSNLAGGDDTQYFGPGTRLTVL.

The V and J genes are TRBV6-1 and TRBJ2-1; 14 nucleotides align to TRBD2. This CDR3 contains 13 residues. V shed 5 bases, J shed 14 bases, and the junction held 5 bases outside the gene matches. Germline V CDR1 and CDR2: MNHNS, SASEGT. CDR3 loop: CASSRLAGGPEFF. CDR3 DNA: TGTGCCAGCAGTAGACTAGCGGGAGGGCCGGAGTTCTTC.

The chain has TRBV18 and TRBJ2-7, with 10 positions matching TRBD2. With V trimmed by 2 bases and J by 6 bases, 4 bases remained unmatched. The CDR3 is 14 amino acids. The germline V gene encodes CDR1 KGHSH and CDR2 LQKENI. The CDR3 loop is CASSPGAGGSEQYF. The CDR3, as DNA: TGTGCCAGCTCACCAGGAGCGGGAGGGTCCGAGCAGTACTTC.

This clone has just a few counts. A much larger clone lies one base from this, so it may be a read error. J is TRBJ2-4 and V is TRBV5-4, with 8 bases fitting TRBD1. The germline V gene encodes CDR1 SGHNT and CDR2 YYREEE (reference sequence). Trimming cost V 2 bases and J 3 bases; bases outside gene matches: 1. CDR3 length: 14 residues. CDR3 residues: CASSLQGGKNIQYF. For the CDR3, the DNA is TGTGCCAGCAGCTTACAGGGGGGCAAAAACATTCAGTACTTC. Full variable domain (missing parts from reference TRBV5-4 and TRBJ2-4): ETGVTQSPTHLIKTRGQQVTLRCSSQSGHNTVSWYQQALGQGPQFIFQYYREEENGRGNFPPRFSGLQFPNYSSELNVNALELDDSALYLCASSLQGGKNIQYFGAGTRLSVL.

J is TRBJ2-2 and V is TRBV5-1, with D possibly being TRBD1 (5 bases). CDR3 size: 15 residues. V shed 2 bases and J shed 5 bases, with 13 bases lying between them. Germline assignment: CDR1 SGHRS and CDR2 YFSETQ. CDR3 amino acids: CASSLDSPVTGELFF. In DNA, the CDR3 is TGCGCCAGCAGCTTAGACAGTCCAGTTACCGGGGAGCTGTTTTTT.

This clone was seen more than once but under ten times. The chain couples TRBV5-1 to TRBJ1-1; TRBD1 aligns across 7 bases. V lost 5 bases to trimming and J lost 3 bases; unmatched junction nucleotides: 1. CDR1 and CDR2 (germline): SGHRS, YFSETQ. This CDR3 comprises 12 residues. The CDR3 coding sequence is TGCGCCAGCAGTACAGGGGACACTGAAGCTTTCTTT. Its translation: CASSTGDTEAFF.

This clone was seen only once. The CDR3: CASSLSIARRPVHEQYF. The CDR3 DNA sequence: TGTGCCAGCAGCTTATCGATCGCACGTCGTCCTGTTCACGAGCAGTACTTC. V gene TRBV7-2 combines with J gene TRBJ2-7, with D unclear. From germline, CDR1 is SGHTA and CDR2 FQGNSA. The CDR3 totals 17 residues. Trimming left V 2 bases short and J 5 bases short, with 22 bases between.

The chain is built from TRBV7-9 and TRBJ2-2; possibly TRBD2 for D (5 bases). Trimming took 3 bases from V and 6 from J, leaving 8 bases between them. Per the germline V gene, CDR1 is SEHNR and CDR2 is FQNEAQ (reference sequence). CDR3 size: 13 residues. The CDR3 DNA is TGTGCCAGCAGCTTCCGGGGTCCCGGGGAGCTGTTTTTT. Residues: CASSFRGPGELFF.

The gene calls are TRBV30 and TRBJ2-2; no reliable D call. Germline V gene sequence: CDR1 GTSNPN, CDR2 SVGIG (reference sequence). The CDR3 runs to 14 residues. V was cut by 4 bases and J by 0 bases, with 9 bases left in between. This CDR3 reads CAWKRRSNTGELFF. CDR3 in DNA: TGTGCCTGGAAGAGGCGGTCGAACACCGGGGAGCTGTTTTTT. Combining the CDR3 with reference TRBV30 and TRBJ2-2 gives the whole variable domain SQTIHQWPATLVQPVGSPLSLECTVEGTSNPNLYWYRQAAGRGLQLLFYSVGIGQISSEVPQNLSASRPQDRQFILSSKKLLLSDSGFYLCAWKRRSNTGELFFGEGSRLTVL.

The J gene is TRBJ1-4, the V gene TRBV11-2, with a weak D call TRBD1 (6 bases). CDR1 and CDR2 from the germline V gene are SGHAT and FQNNGV. The CDR3 sequence is 16 residues long. V shed 5 bases and J shed 8 bases, with 21 bases lying between them. CDR3 in amino acids: CASSQTFSGAGEKLFF. The CDR3, as DNA: TGTGCCAGCAGCCAGACTTTTTCGGGGGCGGGCGAAAAACTGTTTTTT.

This chain joins TRBV6-1 and TRBJ1-2; D is unresolved. The V and J ends lost 11 bases and 4 bases respectively, with 17 bases between them. Germline V gene sequence: CDR1 MNHNS, CDR2 SASEGT. This CDR3 is built from 13 residues. The CDR3 loop is CAASREPAYGYTF. The CDR3 DNA sequence: TGTGCCGCCAGCCGGGAACCGGCCTATGGCTACACCTTC.

The chain links TRBV5-6 to TRBJ1-2; possible D gene TRBD1, 6 bases. CDR1 is SGHDT, CDR2 YYEEEE, per germline. The V gene lost 0 bases and the J gene lost 0 bases, with 6 bases spanning the gap. The CDR3 is made up of 14 amino acids. The CDR3 spells CASSLGQANYGYTF. In DNA form, the CDR3 reads TGTGCCAGCAGCTTGGGACAGGCTAACTATGGCTACACCTTC. The full variable domain, with the rest looked up from reference TRBV5-6 and TRBJ1-2, is DAGVTQSPTHLIKTRGQQVTLRCSPKSGHDTVSWYQQALGQGPQFIFQYYEEEERQRGNFPDRFSGHQFPNYSSELNVNALLLGDSALYLCASSLGQANYGYTFGSGTRLTVV.

This clone was picked up a small number of times. The chain links TRBV29-1 to TRBJ1-4; tentatively, D is TRBD1 (5 bases). The V gene lost 7 bases and the J gene lost 15 bases, with 21 bases spanning the gap. The CDR3 runs to 12 residues. CDR1 and CDR2 from the germline V gene are SQVTM and ANQGSEA. The CDR3 loop reads CSAQGAAGRMFF. CDR3 bases: TGCAGCGCCCAAGGGGCGGCAGGGAGGATGTTTTTT.

The chain carries TRBV19 and TRBJ2-6, with D perhaps TRBD2 (6 bases). The length of the CDR3 is 15 residues. Germline V gene lookup returns CDR1 LNHDA and CDR2 SQIVND (reference sequence). Trimming took 3 bases from V and 3 from J, leaving 9 bases between them. For the CDR3, the DNA is TGTGCCAGTAGTATCCGGGGACTTGGGGCCAACGTCCTGACTTTC. Translating it yields CASSIRGLGANVLTF.

The genes are TRBV29-1 and TRBJ2-5, with 9 bases identical to TRBD1. The DNA end is a closer match to TRBJ2-7, so the J assignment may be wrong. This CDR3 has 15 amino acids. Per germline, CDR1 SQVTM and CDR2 ANQGSEA. CDR3 loop: CSVYSGTGRHYEQYF. The CDR3 nucleotides read TGCAGCGTCTATTCCGGGACAGGGAGGCACTACGAGCAGTACTTC.

This clone was counted only a few times. The chain links TRBV29-1 to TRBJ1-1, with D tentatively TRBD1 (5 bases). Between the trimmed V and J ends, which lost 4 bases and 0 bases, there was a span of 6 bases. The germline V gene encodes CDR1 SQVTM and CDR2 ANQGSEA. CDR3 length: 12 amino acids. In DNA, the CDR3 is TGCAGCGTTGCCAGGGTGAACACTGAAGCTTTCTTT. Its translation is CSVARVNTEAFF.

The rearrangement uses TRBV7-9 and TRBJ2-5; 9 bases map to TRBD1. CDR1 and CDR2 (germline): SEHNR, FQNEAQ (reference sequence). V dropped 4 bases and J dropped 6; count of bases not matched to a gene: 6. The length of the CDR3 is 14 residues. CDR3 region: CASSSGQGGQTQYF. CDR3 in DNA: TGTGCCAGCAGCTCGGGACAGGGAGGACAGACCCAGTACTTC.

V is TRBV2 and J is TRBJ2-7; D may be TRBD2 (5 bases). Trimming removed 6 bases at V and 2 bases at J, with 11 bases between. Germline lookup yields CDR1 SNHLY and CDR2 FYNNEI. The CDR3 is 13 amino acids. In nucleotides, the CDR3 is TGTGCCAGCAGCCCCGGGGAAACCTACGAGCAGTACTTC. It encodes CASSPGETYEQYF.

The chain combines TRBV5-4 with TRBJ2-3; 7 bases are shared with TRBD2. There are 16 residues in the CDR3. The junction had 12 bases not matched to a gene; V was cut back by 5 bases and J by 3 bases. Looked up from germline, CDR1 is SGHNT and CDR2 is YYREEE (reference sequence). The CDR3 loop reads CASRLTSGSGTDTQYF. The CDR3 nucleotides are TGTGCCAGCAGACTCACTTCCGGTAGCGGGACAGATACGCAGTATTTT.

The gene calls are TRBV19 and TRBJ2-1; TRBD2 matches at 10 bases. The CDR3 runs 16 residues. V lost 0 bases, J lost 7 bases, and 6 bases stayed unmatched. Germline V gene data show CDR1 as LNHDA and CDR2 as SQIVND (reference sequence). CDR3 coding DNA: TGTGCCAGTAGTATAGACGGAAGCGGGAGGGGTAATGAGCAGTTCTTC. Protein: CASSIDGSGRGNEQFF.

This clone was seen more than once but under ten times. The rearrangement links TRBV9 to TRBJ2-3, with TRBD1 as a possible D gene (6 bases). The CDR3 runs to 17 residues. Germline CDR1 reads SGDLS; CDR2 reads YYNGEE. With 3 bases removed from V and 4 bases from J, the gap between germline ends came to 21 bases. CDR3 in DNA: TGTGCCAGCAGCGCACAAGACGGACAGTATGGGGCAGATACGCAGTATTTT. It yields the protein CASSAQDGQYGADTQYF.

This clone was seen only a few times. V and J are TRBV19 and TRBJ2-7; 9 positions match TRBD1. This CDR3 is 15 amino acids long. CDR1 and CDR2 from the germline V gene are LNHDA and SQIVND (reference sequence). The V segment lost 5 bases and the J segment 6 bases; nucleotides outside the gene matches: 11. CDR3: CASSFGTGNYGEQYF. The DNA for the CDR3 is TGTGCCAGTAGTTTCGGGACAGGGAACTACGGCGAGCAGTACTTC.

A few counts support this clone. This chain connects TRBV2 to TRBJ2-7; D remains unclear. Germline V gives CDR1 SNHLY, CDR2 FYNNEI. Trimming pared 7 bases from V and 5 bases from J, leaving 18 bases between. This CDR3 region has 14 residues. CDR3 sequence (DNA): TGTGCCAGCATGCCGAGCAAGGTCCATGACGAGCAGTACTTC. Amino acids: CASMPSKVHDEQYF.

V gene TRBV13 combines with J gene TRBJ1-3; D unresolved. Trimming took off 3 bases at V and 3 bases at J, with 9 bases between the two ends. Germline V CDR1 and CDR2: PRHDT, FYEKMQ (reference sequence). This CDR3 region has 14 residues. CDR3 sequence: CASSFRQSGNTIYF. CDR3 nucleotides: TGTGCCAGCAGCTTCAGGCAGAGTGGAAACACCATATATTTT.

The CDR3 sequence: CASSSRQGPYNEQFF. In nucleotides, the CDR3 is TGTGCCAGCAGCTCCCGACAGGGGCCCTACAATGAGCAGTTCTTC. V usage is TRBV13 and J usage is TRBJ2-1, with 8 bases lining up with TRBD1. The CDR3 extends over 15 amino acids. Germline trimming cut 4 bases from V and 2 bases from J; bases unmatched to any gene: 4. Germline V gene lookup returns CDR1 PRHDT and CDR2 FYEKMQ (reference sequence). The whole variable domain, filled in from reference TRBV13 and TRBJ2-1, reads AAGVIQSPRHLIKEKRETATLKCYPIPRHDTVYWYQQGPGQDPQFLISFYEKMQSDKGSIPDRFSAQQFSDYHSELNMSSLELGDSALYFCASSSRQGPYNEQFFGPGTRLTVL.

The J gene is TRBJ1-1, the V gene TRBV4-1; D might be TRBD1 (6 bases). Looked up from germline, CDR1 is MGHRA and CDR2 is YSYEKL. This CDR3 has 14 residues. V was shortened by 6 bases and J by 6 bases, with 17 bases between the two germline ends. The CDR3 loop is CASRAQGRRPEAFF. In DNA form, the CDR3 reads TGCGCCAGCAGGGCACAGGGAAGGCGCCCTGAAGCTTTCTTT.

This clone appeared a few times. The rearrangement links TRBV18 to TRBJ1-2, with a weak D call TRBD1 (6 bases). The CDR3 is 13 residues long. Between the trimmed V and J ends, which lost 2 bases and 8 bases, there was a span of 12 bases. CDR1 and CDR2 (germline): KGHSH, LQKENI. CDR3 nucleotide sequence: TGTGCCAGCTCACCAAGCAGGGGTGGAGGCTACACCTTC. It codes for CASSPSRGGGYTF.